The 21 T cell receptor beta chains below come from one sample, sequenced in a study of regulatory T cells in long-lasting Graves disease. The authors built TCR beta libraries using iRepertoire HTBI primers and Arm-PCR of CDR3 regions. TCRdb re-derived calls from the multiplex PCR reads in MiXCR, one entry per CDR3 protein. The sample holds under 400,000 distinct CDR3 sequences, 16% seen once. Time point given: newly diagnosed GD, antithyroid drugs for less than 3 months. With RNA extracted from PBMCs as input, the TCR library was made. A further study also used this sample, focusing on T cells in Graves' hyperthyroidism and ophthalmopathy.

The specimen was peripheral blood mononuclear cells (PBMCs), collected at new diagnosis, from a patient treated with antithyroid drugs. The receptors derive from a man between 35 and 55 years old with Graves disease.

This clonotype was seen repeatedly, ten times or more. The chain uses TRBV11-3 and TRBJ2-1, with D perhaps assigned TRBD1 or TRBD2 (5 bases each). V lost 1 base and J lost 0, with 10 bases in between. CDR3 length: 16 amino acids. CDR1 is SGHNT, CDR2 YENEEA, per germline. CDR3 nucleotides: TGTGCCAGCAGCTTAGTGGCAGGGAGCTCCTACAATGAGCAGTTCTTC. It specifies CASSLVAGSSYNEQFF.

This clonotype has a handful of counts. This chain uses TRBV19 with TRBJ2-7; 7 nucleotides agree with TRBD2. Germline assignment: CDR1 LNHDA and CDR2 SQIVND (reference sequence). V lost 3 bases, J lost 3 bases, and 5 bases stayed unmatched. This CDR3 contains 14 residues. In nucleotides, the CDR3 is TGTGCCAGTAGTATGGCACTAGCGTTCTACGAGCAGTACTTC. Translating it yields CASSMALAFYEQYF.

This clonotype was picked up many times. The genes are TRBV20-1 and TRBJ1-5, with unresolved D. CDR1 and CDR2 from the germline V gene are DFQATT and SNEGSKA (reference sequence). Trimming shortened V by 7 bases and J by 5 bases, and 15 bases separated the two germline ends. CDR3 size: 13 residues. The CDR3 loop reads CSVPGRLDQPQHF. The CDR3 DNA is TGCAGTGTTCCCGGGCGGCTGGATCAGCCCCAGCATTTT.

This clonotype was observed at least ten times. This chain links TRBV18 with TRBJ2-5; the match to TRBD1 covers 9 bases. Losses at the gene ends were 4 bases for V and 3 bases for J; bases not matched to a gene: 3. CDR1 is KGHSH, CDR2 LQKENI, per germline. This CDR3 is 14 amino acids long. The CDR3 sequence is CASSRQGGEETQYF. In DNA, the CDR3 is TGTGCCAGCTCACGACAGGGGGGTGAAGAGACCCAGTACTTC.

This clonotype was found many times. CDR3 region: CASSIAGTSDYEQYF. DNA for the CDR3: TGTGCCAGTAGTATCGCCGGGACTAGCGACTACGAGCAGTACTTC. The chain is built from TRBV19 and TRBJ2-7, with TRBD2 matching over 10 bases. The CDR3 extends over 15 amino acids. The V and J ends lost 3 bases and 3 bases, in that order; junction bases with no gene match: 5. CDR1 is LNHDA and CDR2 is SQIVND in the germline V gene (reference sequence).

Of note for this clonotype: This sequence is one base from a far larger clone and is likely a read error. The J gene is TRBJ1-1, the V gene TRBV11-2; D is uncertain. Germline CDR1 and CDR2: SGHAT and FQNNGV. This CDR3 has 14 residues. The CDR3, as DNA: TGTGCCGGCAGCTTAGGGAGGCTGAACACTGAAGCTTTCTTT. Translated: CAGSLGRLNTEAFF.

The J gene is TRBJ2-2, the V gene TRBV28; D call uncertain. Germline V lookup: CDR1 MDHEN, CDR2 SYDVKM. Trimming stripped 4 bases from V and 1 base from J, with 7 bases between. The CDR3 loop spans 14 amino acids. The CDR3 bases are TGTGCCAGCAGTTGGCAGGTGAACACCGGGGAGCTGTTTTTT. It specifies CASSWQVNTGELFF.

This sequence joins TRBV5-1 and TRBJ2-3; 8 bases agree with TRBD1. The CDR3 has 15 amino acids. Germline V lookup: CDR1 SGHRS, CDR2 YFSETQ. Unmatched junction bases numbered 6, after V lost 4 bases and J lost 2 bases. CDR3 in DNA: TGCGCCAGCAGCGCCCCGGGACAGGTCACAGATACGCAGTATTTT. This sequence encodes CASSAPGQVTDTQYF.

This clonotype was picked up many times. A much larger clone lies a single base off, so this may be a read error. The V and J genes are TRBV20-1 and TRBJ2-7, with a weak D call TRBD1 (5 bases). Germline CDR1 reads DFQATT; CDR2 reads SNEGSKA (reference sequence). V was clipped by 4 bases and J by 2 bases, with 15 bases between them. The CDR3 runs to 14 residues. The CDR3 is CSAKGRGWTYEQYF. The CDR3 bases are TGCAGTGCTAAAGGTAGGGGTTGGACCTACGAGCAGTACTTC.

The chain recombines TRBV2 with TRBJ2-3; 10 bases agree with TRBD2. Germline lookup yields CDR1 SNHLY and CDR2 FYNNEI. V shed 5 bases and J 1 base; nucleotides not matched to a gene: 3. This CDR3 has 15 amino acids. The CDR3 loop is CASSMLAGGTDTQYF. DNA for the CDR3: TGTGCCAGCAGTATGCTAGCGGGGGGCACAGATACGCAGTATTTT.

This clonotype showed up just a few times. V usage is TRBV7-2 and J usage is TRBJ1-6; a possible D gene is TRBD1 (6 bases). This CDR3 comprises 15 residues. V lost 5 bases, J lost 6 bases, and 14 bases lay in between. Germline assignment: CDR1 SGHTA and CDR2 FQGNSA. CDR3 DNA sequence: TGTGCCAGCAGCCCACAGGGTATTGGTAATTCACCCCTCCACTTT. Protein product: CASSPQGIGNSPLHF.

This clonotype was observed a handful of times. The rearrangement links TRBV7-9 to TRBJ2-7; possibly TRBD1 or TRBD2 for D (5 bases each). With 5 bases removed from V and 2 bases from J, the gap between germline ends came to 16 bases. CDR1 is SEHNR and CDR2 is FQNEAQ in the germline V gene (reference sequence). This CDR3 spans 15 amino acids. CDR3 in DNA: TGTGCCAGCAGCCGAAAAACCGGGACCCCCTACGAGCAGTACTTC. Encoded protein: CASSRKTGTPYEQYF.

This clonotype was observed many times. CDR3 sequence (DNA): TGTGCCAGCAGCTTAATATTCGGGCCTGTCACAGATACGCAGTATTTT. Amino acids: CASSLIFGPVTDTQYF. The chain combines TRBV7-2 with TRBJ2-3; D call uncertain. V dropped 2 bases and J dropped 2 bases, with 14 bases sitting between them. The CDR3 has 16 amino acids. Germline assignment: CDR1 SGHTA and CDR2 FQGNSA.

This clonotype was seen at least ten times. The chain combines TRBV6-2 or TRBV6-3 with TRBJ2-7, with 7 bases fitting TRBD1. The CDR3 is 13 residues long. CDR1 MNHEY and CDR2 SVGEGT come from the germline V gene. Unmatched junction bases numbered 8, after V lost 7 bases and J lost 5 bases. CDR3 residues: CASKQTGSDEQYF. In DNA, the CDR3 is TGTGCCAGCAAACAGACAGGGTCAGACGAGCAGTACTTC.

The chain links TRBV19 to TRBJ1-5; the match to TRBD1 covers 10 bases. V was clipped by 3 bases and J by 2 bases; unmatched bases: 4. The CDR3 sequence is 16 residues long. Germline V gives CDR1 LNHDA, CDR2 SQIVND (reference sequence). The CDR3 reads CASSIRQGAGNQPQHF. In DNA form, the CDR3 reads TGTGCCAGTAGTATCCGACAGGGGGCCGGCAATCAGCCCCAGCATTTT.

This clonotype was picked up a small number of times. This rearrangement joins TRBV2 to TRBJ2-1, with D perhaps being TRBD1 or TRBD2 (5 bases each). The CDR3 is made up of 17 amino acids. CDR1 is SNHLY, CDR2 FYNNEI, per germline. V lost 0 bases and J 3 bases, leaving 15 bases between the germline ends. CDR3 sequence: CASSEAPGRGIYNEQFF. Here the CDR3 DNA reads TGTGCCAGCAGTGAAGCTCCAGGGAGAGGGATCTACAATGAGCAGTTCTTC.

This clonotype was detected many times. The chain is built from TRBV6-2 or TRBV6-3 and TRBJ2-1; TRBD1 agrees at 7 bases. This CDR3 contains 15 residues. The germline CDR1 and CDR2 sequences are MNHEY and SVGEGT. After removal of 2 bases from V and 2 bases from J, the junction contained 3 bases not matched to a gene. The CDR3 reads CASSYRDRAYNEQFF. The CDR3 nucleotides read TGTGCCAGCAGTTACAGGGACAGAGCCTACAATGAGCAGTTCTTC.

This clonotype was counted only a few times. The V call is TRBV12-3 or TRBV12-4, the J call TRBJ2-3, with 8 bases lining up with TRBD2. The J segment lost 2 bases and the V segment lost 7 bases, leaving 11 bases of the junction unmatched. The CDR3 loop spans 16 amino acids. The CDR3 protein is CASIQRAGGLTDTQYF. The DNA of the CDR3 is TGTGCCAGCATCCAACGGGCGGGGGGACTCACAGATACGCAGTATTTT.

The genes are TRBV6-1 and TRBJ2-1; D gene ambiguous. V was trimmed by 11 bases and J by 0 bases, leaving 11 bases between them. The CDR3 runs 13 residues. Germline lookup yields CDR1 MNHNS and CDR2 SASEGT. CDR3 protein: CASNRNSYNEQFF. CDR3 in DNA: TGTGCCTCAAACCGGAACTCCTACAATGAGCAGTTCTTC.

In its sample, this clonotype was seen many times. The V call is TRBV3-1, the J call TRBJ2-1; TRBD2 agrees at 13 bases. CDR1 is LGHDT, CDR2 YNNKEL, per germline (reference sequence). The CDR3 contains 16 residues. The V gene end was trimmed by 4 bases and the J gene end by 7 bases; junction bases not matched to a gene: 7. CDR3 DNA sequence: TGTGCCAGCAGCCGGGGACTAGCGGGGTATTTAAATGAGCAGTTCTTC. Its translation is CASSRGLAGYLNEQFF.

Many counts were recorded for this clonotype. The V gene is TRBV20-1, the J gene TRBJ2-5, with D perhaps matching TRBD1 (6 bases). CDR3 length equals 15 residues. Germline V gene sequence: CDR1 DFQATT, CDR2 SNEGSKA (reference sequence). Trimming left V 0 bases short and J 2 bases short, with 13 bases between. CDR3 bases: TGCAGTGCTAGAGATTATGGCAGGGGACAAGAGACCCAGTACTTC. It translates to CSARDYGRGQETQYF.